This is a list of T cell receptor beta chains from one sample in a study of Graves' ophthalmopathy and Graves' hyperthyroidism. TCRdb re-called the multiplex PCR reads with MiXCR, one entry per CDR3 protein. The sample yields around 1,000,000 distinct CDR3 sequences, roughly two fifths seen once. Sequencing was performed on peripheral blood or thyroid tissue (not recorded which). These receptors were obtained from an adult man with Graves' hyperthyroidism. Both conserved end residues are part of each CDR3. The D gene is left open where the match is weak. Not all rows give a size; the values are once, few, many and, for expanded clones, a class.

>TRBJ2-2|NA|TRBV19|NA
CASSMYPGTGELFF
TGTGCCAGTAGCATGTACCCAGGCACCGGGGAGCTGTTTTTT
>TRBJ1-1|TRBD1|TRBV4-1|NA
CASSQDGGDVDRVTEAFF
TGCGCCAGCAGCCAAGATGGCGGGGACGTAGACAGGGTGACTGAAGCTTTCTTT
>TRBJ2-6|NA|TRBV5-1|NA
CASSRDIGLTF
TGCGCCAGCAGCCGGGACATTGGCTTGACTTTC
>TRBJ1-2|TRBD1|TRBV20-1|few
CSAREQGVPKKYGYTF
TGCAGTGCTAGAGAACAGGGGGTCCCCAAAAAATATGGCTACACCTTC
>TRBJ2-5|TRBD1|TRBV5-8|NA
CASSLARDRVQETQYF
TGTGCCAGCAGCTTGGCCCGGGACAGGGTCCAGGAGACCCAGTACTTC
>TRBJ2-5|NA|TRBV19|NA
CASSRGQAGRVLETQYF
TGTGCCAGTAGTAGAGGACAGGCGGGGCGTGTGTTGGAGACCCAGTACTTC
>TRBJ1-2|NA|TRBV30|NA
CAWTAGWGYGYTF
TGTGCCTGGACGGCGGGCTGGGGCTATGGCTACACCTTC
>TRBJ2-5|NA|TRBV2|once
CASSVGGGGTQYF
TGTGCCAGCAGTGTAGGGGGTGGGGGGACCCAGTACTTC
>TRBJ2-7|TRBD1|TRBV7-2|NA
CASSLNLRGLEQYF
TGTGCCAGCAGCTTAAACCTAAGGGGGCTCGAGCAGTACTTC
>TRBJ2-7|NA|TRBV4-3|NA
CASSQKIGSYEQYF
TGCGCCAGCAGCCAAAAGATCGGCTCCTACGAGCAGTACTTC
>TRBJ2-2|NA|TRBV11-1|NA
CASSQQQGEVTGELFF
TGTGCCAGCAGTCAACAACAGGGAGAGGTCACCGGGGAGCTGTTTTTT
>TRBJ1-4|TRBD1|TRBV15|NA
CATSPMGQGQEKLFF
TGTGCCACCAGCCCAATGGGACAGGGGCAAGAAAAACTGTTTTTT
>TRBJ2-5|TRBD2|TRBV7-9|many
CASSLWTSDRTQYF
TGTGCCAGCAGCTTATGGACTAGCGACAGGACCCAGTACTTC
>TRBJ2-7|TRBD1|TRBV2|NA
CASRGGQTRYEQYF
TGTGCCAGCAGAGGGGGACAGACTCGCTACGAGCAGTACTTC
>TRBJ2-5|TRBD2|TRBV7-8|NA
CASSPRRGGGTQETQYF
TGTGCCAGCAGCCCCCGGAGGGGCGGGGGGACTCAAGAGACCCAGTACTTC
>TRBJ2-2|NA|TRBV6-6|NA
CASSPLWGQGGELFF
TGTGCCAGCAGCCCCCTCTGGGGCCAGGGCGGGGAGCTGTTTTTT
>TRBJ2-5|NA|TRBV29-1|NA
CSVVGWISPETQYF
TGCAGCGTTGTGGGTTGGATCTCTCCCGAGACCCAGTACTTC
>TRBJ1-6|NA|TRBV2|NA
CASSPPGSRHNSPLHF
TGTGCCAGCAGTCCTCCGGGCAGTCGGCATAATTCACCCCTCCACTTT
>TRBJ1-6|TRBD1|TRBV10-3|many
CAIRAGTGKVGYNSPLHF
TGTGCCATCAGGGCCGGGACAGGGAAGGTGGGCTATAATTCACCCCTCCACTTT
>TRBJ1-5|NA|TRBV9|many
CASSVDGMDQPQHF
TGTGCCAGCAGCGTAGATGGCATGGATCAGCCCCAGCATTTT
>TRBJ1-1|NA|TRBV7-8|many
CASSDHRF
TGTGCCAGCAGCGACCACCGATTT
>TRBJ1-5|NA|TRBV20-1|many
CSARVQQVLSNQPQHF
TGCAGTGCTAGAGTCCAACAGGTACTTAGCAATCAGCCCCAGCATTTT
>TRBJ2-7|NA|TRBV20-1|many
CSGGGDQPYEQYF
TGCAGTGGCGGAGGTGACCAACCCTACGAGCAGTACTTC
>TRBJ2-7|TRBD2|TRBV20-1|many
CSVSTSGSYEQYF
TGCAGTGTTTCGACTAGCGGATCCTACGAGCAGTACTTC
>TRBJ1-2|NA|TRBV25-1|NA
CASELRPVGGYTF
TGTGCCAGCGAGTTACGCCCCGTCGGTGGCTACACCTTC
>TRBJ1-1|NA|TRBV6-1|NA
CASSERRAPEAFF
TGTGCCAGCAGTGAACGCAGGGCCCCTGAAGCTTTCTTT
>TRBJ1-6|TRBD1|TRBV2|NA
CASTPDRANSPLHF
TGTGCCAGCACCCCAGACAGGGCCAATTCACCCCTCCACTTT
>TRBJ2-2|NA|TRBV14|many
CASRPTGIGELFF
TGTGCCAGCAGACCGACAGGCATCGGGGAGCTGTTTTTT
>TRBJ1-5|NA|TRBV7-8|few
CASNLAGQETQHF
TGTGCCAGCAACCTAGCGGGGCAAGAGACCCAGCATTTT
>TRBJ2-7|NA|TRBV24-1|many
CATSDSSRAYEQYF
TGTGCCACCAGTGATTCTTCCAGGGCCTACGAGCAGTACTTC
>TRBJ1-3|NA|TRBV30|NA
CAWSVLKGSGNTIYF
TGTGCCTGGAGTGTACTTAAGGGATCCGGAAACACCATATATTTT
>TRBJ1-1|NA|TRBV29-1|NA
CSATRTSTTEAFF
TGCAGCGCCACTAGGACATCAACCACTGAAGCTTTCTTT
>TRBJ2-7|NA|TRBV15|many
CATSPADSAVPYF
TGTGCCACCAGCCCGGCGGACAGCGCCGTCCCGTACTTC
>TRBJ1-3|NA|TRBV20-1|NA
CSARPPRGSGNTIYF
TGCAGTGCGAGACCCCCGCGGGGGTCGGGAAACACCATATATTTT
>TRBJ2-7|TRBD2|TRBV30|few
CAWSRLAGAYEQYF
TGTGCCTGGAGTCGACTAGCGGGGGCCTACGAGCAGTACTTC
>TRBJ1-3|NA|TRBV12-3/TRBV12-4|few
CASRLSHGPKYF
TGTGCCAGCAGATTATCCCACGGACCGAAATATTTT
>TRBJ2-7|TRBD2|TRBV10-3|NA
CAISEATSGGPTYEQYF
TGTGCCATCAGTGAGGCGACTAGCGGGGGGCCTACCTACGAGCAGTACTTC
>TRBJ1-5|NA|TRBV19|NA
CASSIPRVGNQPQHF
TGTGCCAGTAGTATCCCCAGGGTCGGCAATCAGCCCCAGCATTTT
>TRBJ2-7|TRBD1|TRBV15|NA
CATSLAGDSYEQYF
TGTGCCACCAGCTTGGCCGGGGACAGCTACGAGCAGTACTTC
>TRBJ2-7|TRBD1|TRBV7-9|NA
CASRHRDRDYEQYF
TGTGCCAGCAGGCACCGGGACAGAGACTACGAGCAGTACTTC
>TRBJ1-1|NA|TRBV24-1|NA
CATSDLGGSEAFF
TGTGCCACCAGTGATTTAGGAGGGTCTGAAGCTTTCTTT